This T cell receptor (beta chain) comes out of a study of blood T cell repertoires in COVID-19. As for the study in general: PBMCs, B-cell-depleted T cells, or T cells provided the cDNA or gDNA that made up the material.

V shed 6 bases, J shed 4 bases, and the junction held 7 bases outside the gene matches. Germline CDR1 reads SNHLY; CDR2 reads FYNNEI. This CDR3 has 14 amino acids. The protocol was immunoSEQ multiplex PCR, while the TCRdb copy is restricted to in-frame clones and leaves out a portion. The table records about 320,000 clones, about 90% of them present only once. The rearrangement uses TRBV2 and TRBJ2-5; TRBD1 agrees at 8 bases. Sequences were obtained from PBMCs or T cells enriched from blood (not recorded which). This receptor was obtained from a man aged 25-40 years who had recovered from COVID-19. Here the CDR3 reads CASSPTGALETQYF. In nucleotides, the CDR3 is TGTGCCAGCAGCCCGACAGGGGCATTAGAGACCCAGTACTTC.